This T cell receptor beta chain comes out of a study of regulatory and conventional T cells in RAG deficiency. Findings and limits, study-wide: Patient subsets had shorter CDR3s; Omenn Treg-Tconv overlap exceeded 85%. Treg unique TCR beta sequences were 80 to 100-fold fewer in Omenn syndrome and CID/AS patients than controls. Control T-cell subsets had markedly higher Shannon entropy and lower Simpson indices than RAG-deficient patients. Sorted Omenn CD25-high CD127-low cells may not be bona fide Tregs.

Regulatory T cells were sorted from blood as CD4+ CD25-high CD127-low cells. Libraries were prepared by immunoSEQ multiplex PCR; TCRdb keeps only in-frame clonotypes and omits some of them. In the table there are about 28,000 clones, about 90% of which are singletons. Germline-derived CDR1 and CDR2 are MNHEY and SMNVEV (reference sequence). V was clipped by 6 bases and J by 5 bases; unmatched bases: 8. The CDR3 loop spans 16 amino acids. On this clone itself: Its antigen remains unidentified.

This sample was shared with a second study, whose subject was regulatory T cells. Per that study: The primer mix had 52 TRBV and 13 TRBJ primers.

The V gene is TRBV27, the J gene TRBJ2-3; 13 bases match TRBD2. Sequencing was done on a sample of Tregs sorted from blood. The TCR comes from a human donor in good health. The CDR3 loop is CASSRGLAGARDTQYF. In nucleotides, the CDR3 is TGTGCCAGCAGCCGCGGACTAGCGGGGGCGAGAGATACGCAGTATTTT.